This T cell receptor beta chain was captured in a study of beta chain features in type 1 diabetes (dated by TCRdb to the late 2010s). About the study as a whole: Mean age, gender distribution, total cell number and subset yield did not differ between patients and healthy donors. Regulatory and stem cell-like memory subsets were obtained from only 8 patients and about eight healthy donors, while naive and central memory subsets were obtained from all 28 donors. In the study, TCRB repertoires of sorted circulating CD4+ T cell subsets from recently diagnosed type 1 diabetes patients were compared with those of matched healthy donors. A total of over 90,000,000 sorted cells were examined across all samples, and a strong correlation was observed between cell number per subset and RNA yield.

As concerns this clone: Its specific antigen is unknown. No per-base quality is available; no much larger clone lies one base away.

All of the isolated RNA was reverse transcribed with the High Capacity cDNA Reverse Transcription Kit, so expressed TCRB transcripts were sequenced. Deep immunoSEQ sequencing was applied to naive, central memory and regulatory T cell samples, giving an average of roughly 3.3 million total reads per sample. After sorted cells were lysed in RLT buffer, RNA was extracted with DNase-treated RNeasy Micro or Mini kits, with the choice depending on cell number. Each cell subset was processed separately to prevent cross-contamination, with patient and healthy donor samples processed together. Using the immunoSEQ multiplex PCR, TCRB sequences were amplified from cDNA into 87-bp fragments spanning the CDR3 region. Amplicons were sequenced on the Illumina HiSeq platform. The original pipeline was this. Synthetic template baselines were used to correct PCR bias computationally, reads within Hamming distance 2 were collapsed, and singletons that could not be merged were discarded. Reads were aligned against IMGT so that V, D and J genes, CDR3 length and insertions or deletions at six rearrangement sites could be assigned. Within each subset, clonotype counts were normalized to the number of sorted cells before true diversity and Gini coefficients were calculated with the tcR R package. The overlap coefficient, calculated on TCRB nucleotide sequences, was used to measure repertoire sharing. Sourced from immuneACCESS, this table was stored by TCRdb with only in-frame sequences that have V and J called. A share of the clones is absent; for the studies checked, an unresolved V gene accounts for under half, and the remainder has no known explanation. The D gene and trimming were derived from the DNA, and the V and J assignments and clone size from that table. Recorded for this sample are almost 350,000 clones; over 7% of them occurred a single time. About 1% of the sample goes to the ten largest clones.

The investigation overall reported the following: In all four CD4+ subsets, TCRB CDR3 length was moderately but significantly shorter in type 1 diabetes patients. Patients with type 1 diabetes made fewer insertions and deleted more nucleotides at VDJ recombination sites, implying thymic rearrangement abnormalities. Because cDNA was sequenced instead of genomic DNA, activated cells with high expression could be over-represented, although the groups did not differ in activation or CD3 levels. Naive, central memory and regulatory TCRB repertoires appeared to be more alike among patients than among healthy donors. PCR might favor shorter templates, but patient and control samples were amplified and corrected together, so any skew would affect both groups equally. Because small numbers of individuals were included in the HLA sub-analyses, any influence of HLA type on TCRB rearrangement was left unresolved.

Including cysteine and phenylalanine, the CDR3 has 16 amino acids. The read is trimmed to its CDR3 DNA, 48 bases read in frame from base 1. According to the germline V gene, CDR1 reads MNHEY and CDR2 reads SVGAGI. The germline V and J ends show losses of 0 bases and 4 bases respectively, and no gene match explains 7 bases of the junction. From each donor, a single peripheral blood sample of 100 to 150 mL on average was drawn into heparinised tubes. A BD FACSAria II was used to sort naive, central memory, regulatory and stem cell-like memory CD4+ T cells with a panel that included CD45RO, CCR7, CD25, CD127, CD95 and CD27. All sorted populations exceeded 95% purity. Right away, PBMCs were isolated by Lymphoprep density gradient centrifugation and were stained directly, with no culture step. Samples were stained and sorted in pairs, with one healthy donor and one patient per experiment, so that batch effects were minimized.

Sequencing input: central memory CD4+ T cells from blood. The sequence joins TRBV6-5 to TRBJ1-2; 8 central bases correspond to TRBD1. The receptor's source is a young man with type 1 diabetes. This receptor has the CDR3 CASSYSIPDRGYGYTF. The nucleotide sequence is TGTGCCAGCAGTTACTCAATCCCAGACAGGGGCTATGGCTACACCTTC.